This T cell receptor (beta chain) was captured in a study of neurological immune-mediated disorders. TCRdb re-derived calls from the 5' RACE reads in MiXCR, one entry per CDR3 protein. In the table there are more than 55,000 distinct CDR3 sequences, around 10% of which are singletons. The sample holds many counts of this clonotype. Time point noted: longitudinal time-point 2. Germline V lookup: CDR1 SGHRS, CDR2 YFSETQ. The CDR3 runs 14 residues. V lost 0 bases and J lost 2, with 8 bases in between. The J gene is TRBJ2-5, the V gene TRBV5-1, with D uncertain. Sequencing used PBMCs. This receptor was taken from a man aged 30 to 39 in good health. For the CDR3, the DNA is TGCGCCAGCAGCTTGGGCGCCAGTCAAGAGACCCAGTACTTC. Translating gives CASSLGASQETQYF.